This is a list of T cell receptor beta chains from one sample in a study of cytomegalovirus exposure and HLA in healthy donors. Profiled with immunoSEQ multiplex PCR; TCRdb holds only in-frame clones, not every one. The sample includes some 84,000 clones, less than 80% of them seen just once. Sample: PBMCs. The receptors were sampled from a woman aged 40 to 50 in good health and CMV-seropositive. CDR3s include the opening cysteine and the closing phenylalanine or tryptophan. The D gene is left open where the match is weak. Part of the rows lack a size; the others show once, few, many or a class for expanded clones.

D gene: NA; J gene: TRBJ2-1; clone size: NA; V gene: TRBV10-3; CDR3 protein: CAISGTANEQFF; CDR3 DNA: TGTGCCATCAGTGGTACAGCCAATGAGCAGTTCTTC
D gene: TRBD1; J gene: TRBJ2-5; clone size: NA; V gene: TRBV7-9; CDR3 protein: CASSFNPGQPETQYF; CDR3 DNA: TGTGCCAGCAGCTTTAACCCGGGACAGCCTGAGACCCAGTACTTC
D gene: TRBD2; J gene: TRBJ2-7; clone size: NA; V gene: TRBV15; CDR3 protein: CATSRDFGGAYEQYF; CDR3 DNA: TGTGCCACCAGCAGAGATTTTGGGGGGGCCTACGAGCAGTACTTC
D gene: NA; J gene: TRBJ2-1; clone size: few; V gene: TRBV5-6; CDR3 protein: CASSAGLSYNEQFF; CDR3 DNA: TGTGCCAGCAGCGCGGGACTTTCCTACAATGAGCAGTTCTTC
D gene: NA; J gene: TRBJ2-7; clone size: few; V gene: TRBV5-6; CDR3 protein: CASSLAAIGDEQYF; CDR3 DNA: TGTGCCAGCAGCTTGGCCGCGATCGGGGACGAGCAGTACTTC
D gene: TRBD1; J gene: TRBJ2-7; clone size: few; V gene: TRBV5-6; CDR3 protein: CASSNRGSSSYEQYF; CDR3 DNA: TGTGCCAGCAGCAACAGGGGGAGCAGCTCCTACGAGCAGTACTTC
D gene: NA; J gene: TRBJ1-5; clone size: few; V gene: TRBV7-9; CDR3 protein: CASSRQENQPQHF; CDR3 DNA: TGTGCCAGCAGCCGACAGGAAAATCAGCCCCAGCATTTT
D gene: TRBD1; J gene: TRBJ1-2; clone size: once; V gene: TRBV5-1; CDR3 protein: CASSPGTGSYGYTF; CDR3 DNA: TGCGCCAGCAGCCCTGGGACAGGCTCCTATGGCTACACCTTC
D gene: NA; J gene: TRBJ1-5; clone size: NA; V gene: TRBV4-1; CDR3 protein: CASSPDSSYNQPQHF; CDR3 DNA: TGCGCCAGCAGCCCCGACTCGTCCTACAATCAGCCCCAGCATTTT
D gene: NA; J gene: TRBJ2-3; clone size: many; V gene: TRBV2; CDR3 protein: CASSAAVSGTDTQYF; CDR3 DNA: TGTGCCAGCTCCGCGGCGGTGTCCGGCACAGATACGCAGTATTTT
D gene: NA; J gene: TRBJ2-1; clone size: few; V gene: TRBV4-3; CDR3 protein: CASSQDLRGSPYNEQFF; CDR3 DNA: TGCGCCAGCAGCCAAGATCTAAGGGGGAGCCCCTACAATGAGCAGTTCTTC
D gene: NA; J gene: TRBJ1-5; clone size: NA; V gene: TRBV19; CDR3 protein: CASSNQGTENQPQHF; CDR3 DNA: TGTGCCAGTAGTAACCAGGGAACGGAGAATCAGCCCCAGCATTTT
D gene: TRBD2; J gene: TRBJ2-5; clone size: NA; V gene: TRBV7-2; CDR3 protein: CASSPQAGGGEETQYF; CDR3 DNA: TGTGCCAGCAGCCCCCAAGCGGGAGGGGGAGAAGAGACCCAGTACTTC
D gene: NA; J gene: TRBJ2-6; clone size: NA; V gene: TRBV9; CDR3 protein: CASGAGSGANVLTF; CDR3 DNA: TGTGCCAGCGGAGCTGGGTCCGGGGCCAACGTCCTGACTTTC
D gene: TRBD1; J gene: TRBJ2-2; clone size: NA; V gene: TRBV2; CDR3 protein: CASSTGGAGTGELFF; CDR3 DNA: TGTGCCAGCAGTACAGGGGGCGCCGGCACCGGGGAGCTGTTTTTT
D gene: TRBD1; J gene: TRBJ1-5; clone size: NA; V gene: TRBV19; CDR3 protein: CASSMDRGRQPQHF; CDR3 DNA: TGTGCCAGTAGTATGGACAGGGGACGACAGCCCCAGCATTTT
D gene: TRBD1; J gene: TRBJ2-7; clone size: NA; V gene: TRBV11-2; CDR3 protein: CASSLVRTGTGITYEQYF; CDR3 DNA: TGTGCCAGCAGCTTAGTTCGGACCGGGACAGGGATTACCTACGAGCAGTACTTC
D gene: NA; J gene: TRBJ1-4; clone size: many; V gene: TRBV10-1; CDR3 protein: CASKDSPNEKLFF; CDR3 DNA: TGCGCCAGCAAAGACAGCCCTAATGAAAAACTGTTTTTT